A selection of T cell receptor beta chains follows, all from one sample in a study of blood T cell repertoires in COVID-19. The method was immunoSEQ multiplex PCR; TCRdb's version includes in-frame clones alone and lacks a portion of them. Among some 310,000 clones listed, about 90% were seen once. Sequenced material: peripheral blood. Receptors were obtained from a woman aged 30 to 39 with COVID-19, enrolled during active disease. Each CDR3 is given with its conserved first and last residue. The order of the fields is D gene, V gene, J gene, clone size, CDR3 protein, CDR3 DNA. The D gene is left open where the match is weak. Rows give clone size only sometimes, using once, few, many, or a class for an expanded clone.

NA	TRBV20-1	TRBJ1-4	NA	CSASQPGTTNEKLFF	TGCAGTGCTAGTCAACCCGGTACGACTAATGAAAAACTGTTTTTT
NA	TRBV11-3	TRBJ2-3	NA	CASSRDSASTDTQYF	TGTGCCAGCAGCCGAGACAGTGCAAGCACAGATACGCAGTATTTT
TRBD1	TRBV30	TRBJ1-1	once	CAWSLAWTGNTEAFF	TGTGCCTGGAGTTTAGCCTGGACAGGGAACACTGAAGCTTTCTTT
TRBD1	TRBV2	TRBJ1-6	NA	CASLLQSAGQGISPLHF	TGTGCCAGCCTGTTACAATCCGCGGGACAGGGCATTTCACCCCTCCACTTT
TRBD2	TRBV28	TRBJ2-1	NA	CASSLSIGSGRYNEQFF	TGTGCCAGCAGTTTATCCATCGGAAGCGGGAGGTACAATGAGCAGTTCTTC
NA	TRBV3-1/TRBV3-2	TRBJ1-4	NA	CASSPPRATNEKLFF	TGTGCCAGCAGCCCCCCTCGGGCAACTAATGAAAAACTGTTTTTT
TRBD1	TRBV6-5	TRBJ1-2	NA	CASSATGNYGYTF	TGTGCCAGCAGCGCGACAGGGAACTATGGCTACACCTTC
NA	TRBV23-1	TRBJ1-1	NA	CASSQSGSLNTEAFF	TGCGCCAGCAGTCAATCGGGCAGTTTGAACACTGAAGCTTTCTTT
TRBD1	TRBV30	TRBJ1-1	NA	CAWVRDRLKRQDTEAFF	TGTGCCTGGGTTAGGGACAGGCTAAAAAGGCAGGACACTGAAGCTTTCTTT
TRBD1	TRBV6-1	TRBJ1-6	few	CASSEEGQAPNSPLHF	TGTGCCAGCAGTGAAGAGGGACAGGCCCCTAATTCACCCCTCCACTTT
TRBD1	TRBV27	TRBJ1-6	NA	CASSLLDRVHNSPLHF	TGTGCCAGCAGTTTATTGGACAGGGTCCATAATTCACCCCTCCACTTT
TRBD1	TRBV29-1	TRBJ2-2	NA	CSVWTGGNTGELFF	TGCAGCGTTTGGACAGGGGGCAACACCGGGGAGCTGTTTTTT
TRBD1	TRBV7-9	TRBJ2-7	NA	CASSLDQGQGSYEQYF	TGTGCCAGCAGCTTAGATCAGGGACAGGGCTCCTACGAGCAGTACTTC
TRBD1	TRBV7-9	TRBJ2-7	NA	CASSNAETGTGSSYEQYF	TGTGCCAGCAGCAACGCGGAAACCGGGACAGGGAGCTCCTACGAGCAGTACTTC
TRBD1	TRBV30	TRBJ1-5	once	CAWSLGTGGHQPQHF	TGTGCCTGGAGTCTAGGAACAGGGGGACATCAGCCCCAGCATTTT
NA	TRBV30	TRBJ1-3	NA	CAGGTSGNTIYF	TGTGCCGGAGGGACTTCTGGAAACACCATATATTTT
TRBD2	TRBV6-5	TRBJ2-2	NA	CASRSGITGELFF	TGTGCCAGCCGGAGCGGGATCACCGGGGAGCTGTTTTTT
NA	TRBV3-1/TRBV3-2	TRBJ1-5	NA	CASSQDPSGRRQPQHF	TGTGCCAGCAGCCAAGATCCCTCAGGGCGGCGGCAGCCCCAGCATTTT
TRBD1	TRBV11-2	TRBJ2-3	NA	CASSSRQGGGSDTQYF	TGTGCCAGCAGCTCAAGACAGGGGGGTGGTTCAGATACGCAGTATTTT
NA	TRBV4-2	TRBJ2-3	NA	CASSQERYRDDIPDTQYF	TGTGCCAGCAGCCAAGAGAGGTACAGGGATGATATTCCAGATACGCAGTATTTT
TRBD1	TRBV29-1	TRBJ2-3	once	CSVEGQGADTQYF	TGCAGCGTTGAAGGACAGGGCGCAGATACGCAGTATTTT
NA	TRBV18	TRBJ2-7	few	CASSPARGVGEQYF	TGTGCCAGCTCACCGGCTCGAGGAGTCGGTGAGCAGTACTTC
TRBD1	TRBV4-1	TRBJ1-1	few	CASSPLPGQGTEAFF	TGCGCCAGCAGCCCACTCCCGGGACAGGGAACTGAAGCTTTCTTT
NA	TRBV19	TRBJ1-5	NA	CASSVGNSNQPQHF	TGTGCCAGTAGCGTCGGGAATAGCAATCAGCCCCAGCATTTT
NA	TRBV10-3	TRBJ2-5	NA	CAISDQPRQAAQETQYF	TGTGCCATCAGTGATCAACCGAGACAGGCAGCCCAAGAGACCCAGTACTTC
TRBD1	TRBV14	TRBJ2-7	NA	CASSLLGTGSSYEQYF	TGTGCCAGCAGTCTTTTGGGGACAGGGAGCTCCTACGAGCAGTACTTC
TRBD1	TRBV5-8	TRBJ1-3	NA	CASNPGGSGNTIYF	TGTGCCAGCAATCCAGGGGGCTCTGGAAACACCATATATTTT
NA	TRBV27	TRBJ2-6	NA	CASSLQGGTGANVLTF	TGTGCCAGCAGTTTGCAGGGAGGAACTGGGGCCAACGTCCTGACTTTC
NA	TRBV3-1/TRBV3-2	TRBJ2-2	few	CASSQALTFGTGELFF	TGTGCCAGCAGCCAAGCTCTGACTTTCGGCACCGGGGAGCTGTTTTTT
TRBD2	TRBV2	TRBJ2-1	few	CASSESSGRLYNEQFF	TGTGCCAGCAGTGAATCCAGCGGGAGGCTCTACAATGAGCAGTTCTTC
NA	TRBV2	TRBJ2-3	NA	CASSVTRADTQYF	TGTGCCAGCAGTGTCACTAGAGCAGATACGCAGTATTTT
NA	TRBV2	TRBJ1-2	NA	CASSELADWGDYGYTF	TGTGCCAGCAGTGAACTCGCTGACTGGGGGGACTATGGCTACACCTTC
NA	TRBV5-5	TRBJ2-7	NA	CASSLSTTEQYF	TGTGCCAGCAGCCTGTCAACTACCGAGCAGTACTTC
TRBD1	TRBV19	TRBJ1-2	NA	CASSVDRDNYGYTF	TGTGCCAGTAGCGTGGACAGGGACAACTATGGCTACACCTTC
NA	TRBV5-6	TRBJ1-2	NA	CASSLRSGTSAYGYTF	TGTGCCAGCAGCTTGAGATCCGGGACATCCGCCTATGGCTACACCTTC
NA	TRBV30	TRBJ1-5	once	CAWSVRGKGQGQPQHF	TGTGCCTGGAGCGTGAGGGGGAAGGGTCAGGGACAGCCCCAGCATTTT
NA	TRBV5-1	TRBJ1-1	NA	CASSVGGNMNTEAFF	TGCGCCAGCAGCGTTGGAGGGAACATGAACACTGAAGCTTTCTTT
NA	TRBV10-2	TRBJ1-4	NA	CASSELSGDNEKLFF	TGCGCCAGCAGTGAGCTAAGCGGAGATAATGAAAAACTGTTTTTT
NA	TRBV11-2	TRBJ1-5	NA	CASSHSGINQPQHF	TGTGCCAGCAGTCATTCAGGAATCAATCAGCCCCAGCATTTT